The 15 T cell receptor beta chains below come from one sample, sequenced in a study of T cells in Graves' hyperthyroidism and ophthalmopathy. From RNA transcripts, TCR beta CDR3 regions were amplified. A first-round RT-PCR of the TCR CDR3 used the HTBI primer set. Each CDR3 protein gets one entry after TCRdb re-called the multiplex PCR reads with MiXCR. The sample lists 350,000 to 450,000 distinct CDR3 sequences, over 13% occurring once. The specimen was blood. These TCRs come from a man aged 45-60 years with Graves' ophthalmopathy.

This clonotype was seen many times. The CDR3 spells CASSRPGLLNTEAFF. The CDR3 bases are TGTGCCAGCAGCCGCCCGGGACTCCTGAACACTGAAGCTTTCTTT. The V and J genes are TRBV2 and TRBJ1-1; tentative D call: TRBD1 (5 bases). CDR3 length equals 15 residues. Trimming cost V 6 bases and J 0 bases, with 14 bases left between them. Looked up from germline, CDR1 is SNHLY and CDR2 is FYNNEI. The full variable domain, completed using reference TRBV2 and TRBJ1-1, is EPEVTQTPSHQVTQMGQEVILRCVPISNHLYFYWYRQILGQKVEFLVSFYNNEISEKSEIFDDQFSVERPDGSNFTLKIRSTKLEDSAMYFCASSRPGLLNTEAFFGQGTRLTVV.

This clonotype occurred many times. The rearrangement links TRBV12-3 or TRBV12-4 to TRBJ1-2, with D maybe TRBD1 (6 bases). This CDR3 has 13 residues. V was pared by 3 bases and J by 7 bases, with 12 bases between. The CDR3 bases are TGTGCCAGCAGTTTTGACAGGAGGATTGGCTACACCTTC. Its translation is CASSFDRRIGYTF.

This clonotype was seen a few times. V is TRBV13 and J is TRBJ2-7; D is possibly TRBD1 (6 bases). The CDR3 covers 16 residues. Germline lookup yields CDR1 PRHDT and CDR2 FYEKMQ (reference sequence). Trimming cost V 2 bases and J 6 bases, with 20 bases left between them. The CDR3 is CASSLNRVVLQSEQYF. The CDR3 DNA follows: TGTGCCAGCAGCTTAAACAGGGTGGTCCTACAGTCCGAGCAGTACTTC.

The table lists this clonotype with a few counts. This sequence joins TRBV4-2 and TRBJ2-1; unclear D gene. V was clipped by 0 bases and J by 6 bases, with 6 bases between them. The CDR3 is made up of 13 amino acids. CDR1 LGHNA and CDR2 YNFKEQ come from the germline V gene. CDR3 bases: TGTGCCAGCAGCCAAGAAAATCGCAATGAGCAGTTCTTC. This sequence encodes CASSQENRNEQFF.

This clonotype was recorded many times. The chain combines TRBV3-1 with TRBJ1-3, with D perhaps matching TRBD1 (5 bases). The CDR3 covers 16 residues. Germline CDR1 is LGHDT and CDR2 is YNNKEL (reference sequence). Between the trimmed V and J ends, which lost 0 bases and 5 bases, there was a span of 14 bases. CDR3: CASSQEGSGTRNTIYF. The CDR3 DNA is TGTGCCAGCAGCCAAGAAGGGTCGGGGACCAGAAACACCATATATTTT.

This clonotype was seen only a few times. CDR3 bases: TGCAGTGCAAAATACAGGGCCTGTGGCTACACCTTC. Translated: CSAKYRACGYTF. V gene TRBV20-1 combines with J gene TRBJ1-2, with a weak D call TRBD1 (6 bases). This CDR3 comprises 12 residues. The germline V and J ends were trimmed by 6 bases and 7 bases, with 15 bases remaining between them. Germline V lookup: CDR1 DFQATT, CDR2 SNEGSKA (reference sequence).

The chain employs TRBV29-1 and TRBJ2-1; 9 nucleotides align to TRBD2. The CDR3 covers 14 residues. Germline V lookup: CDR1 SQVTM, CDR2 ANQGSEA. Unmatched junction bases numbered 12, after V lost 8 bases and J lost 7 bases. The chain's CDR3 is CSLGGLAGPNEQFF. The DNA of the CDR3 is TGCAGCTTAGGCGGGCTAGCGGGACCAAATGAGCAGTTCTTC.

This clonotype was found many times. The V gene is TRBV18, the J gene TRBJ2-2; perhaps TRBD1 as D (5 bases). This CDR3 comprises 15 residues. Trimming took off 0 bases at V and 7 bases at J, with 12 bases between the two ends. Germline V gene lookup returns CDR1 KGHSH and CDR2 LQKENI. CDR3 bases: TGTGCCAGCTCACCACCGTCCAGGGTTGACGGGGAGCTGTTTTTT. It yields the protein CASSPPSRVDGELFF.

Many counts were recorded for this clonotype. J is TRBJ1-1 and V is TRBV5-1; maybe TRBD1 (6 bases). This CDR3 contains 13 residues. Germline lookup yields CDR1 SGHRS and CDR2 YFSETQ. V lost 3 bases and J 10 bases, leaving 16 bases between the germline ends. CDR3 nucleotides: TGCGCCAGCAGCTCCGAAGGGGGGTTGCGAGCTTTCTTT. Its translation: CASSSEGGLRAFF.

This clonotype was recorded a few times. J is TRBJ1-2 and V is TRBV29-1; 7 positions match TRBD1. Germline V lookup: CDR1 SQVTM, CDR2 ANQGSEA. CDR3 size: 14 residues. The V gene end was trimmed by 6 bases and the J gene end by 3 bases; junction bases not matched to a gene: 10. The CDR3 region has the DNA TGCAGCGTAACCACGACAGGGTCGGACTATGGCTACACCTTC. Residues: CSVTTTGSDYGYTF.

The DNA for the CDR3 is TGTGCCAGCAGCGAAAGAGTAGCGGGGGTCAATGAGCAGTTCTTC. It codes for CASSERVAGVNEQFF. The V call is TRBV3-1, the J call TRBJ2-1; 9 nucleotides agree with TRBD2. Germline V gives CDR1 LGHDT, CDR2 YNNKEL (reference sequence). After removal of 5 bases from V and 6 bases from J, the junction contained 8 bases not matched to a gene. This CDR3 has 15 amino acids.

This clonotype was observed at least ten times. V and J are TRBV28 and TRBJ2-7; 9 bases line up with TRBD2. The V gene end was trimmed by 7 bases and the J gene end by 7 bases; junction bases not matched to a gene: 14. The CDR3 extends over 15 amino acids. From germline, CDR1 is MDHEN and CDR2 SYDVKM. For the CDR3, the DNA is TGTGCCAGCAACGATTATAGCGGGAGCGGGGGTGAGCAGTACTTC. It is translated as CASNDYSGSGGEQYF.

This clonotype appeared many times. The chain is built from TRBV3-1 and TRBJ2-7, with TRBD1 as a possible D gene (5 bases). This CDR3 comprises 13 residues. The V gene's germline CDR1 is LGHDT and CDR2 YNNKEL (reference sequence). Trimming removed 3 bases at V and 5 bases at J, with 11 bases between. This CDR3 reads CASSQMGRHEQYF. The CDR3 bases are TGTGCCAGCAGCCAGATGGGGCGTCACGAGCAGTACTTC.

This clonotype was found many times. The rearrangement joins TRBV28 to TRBJ2-7; 8 positions match TRBD2. Trimming removed 10 bases from V and 4 bases from J; junction bases left unmatched: 9. There are 13 residues in the CDR3. CDR1 and CDR2 from the germline V gene are MDHEN and SYDVKM. CDR3 region: CATGAGVRYEQYF. The CDR3 coding sequence is TGTGCCACTGGAGCGGGAGTAAGGTACGAGCAGTACTTC.

This clonotype was recorded a few times. A much more abundant neighbour one base away suggests this may be a read error. The genes are TRBV5-1 and TRBJ1-5; D is ambiguous. This CDR3 has 15 amino acids. Trimming took off 1 base at V and 3 bases at J, with 11 bases between the two ends. CDR1 is SGHRS, CDR2 YFSETQ, per germline. This CDR3 reads CASSLFRETNQPQHF. The CDR3 DNA is TGCGCCAGCAGCTTGTTCAGAGAAACCAATCAGCCCCAGCATTTT.